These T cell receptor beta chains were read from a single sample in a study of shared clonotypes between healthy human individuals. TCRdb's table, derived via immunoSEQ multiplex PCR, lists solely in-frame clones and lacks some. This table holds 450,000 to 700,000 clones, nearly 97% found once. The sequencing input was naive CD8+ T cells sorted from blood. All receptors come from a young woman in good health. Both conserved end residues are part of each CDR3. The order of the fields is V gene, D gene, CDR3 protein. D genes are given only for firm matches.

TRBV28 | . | CASSLNYNLLYEQYF
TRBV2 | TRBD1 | CASSDPDRGITDTQYF
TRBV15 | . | CATQQGNTEAFF
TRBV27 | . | CASSLRAAWAEQYF
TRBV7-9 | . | CASSLEGGQETQYF
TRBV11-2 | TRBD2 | CASSLRGGSGELFF
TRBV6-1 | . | CASSEAQEILYYEQYF
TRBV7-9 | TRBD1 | CASSSSRRGPSTDTQYF
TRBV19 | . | CASSMGRVVNEQFF
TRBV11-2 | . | CASSFEIHTEAFF
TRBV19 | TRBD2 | CAPQGCSGGGGGTDTQYF
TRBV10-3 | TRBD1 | CAMRKGGQGFYEQYF
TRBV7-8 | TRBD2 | CASSSGLAISYNEQFF
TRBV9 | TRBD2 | CASSPSGRSDEQYF
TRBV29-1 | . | CSGGGSQMNTEAFF
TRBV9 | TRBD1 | CASSVDRDPMRSYTF
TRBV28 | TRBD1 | CASSQRTGESFTSYNSPLHF
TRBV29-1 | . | CSVETQLYEQYF
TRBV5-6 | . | CASSLDRSKQFF
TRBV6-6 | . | CASSYSQRSSTDTQYF
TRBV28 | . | CASSLHPSRASYEQYF
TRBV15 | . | CATSRPSTLRGGADQPQHF
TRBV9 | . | CASSLDGGGVREQFF
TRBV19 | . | CASSMWGEKLFF
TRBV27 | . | CVSSFGSGELFF
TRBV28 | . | CATRKIGDLGAKNIQYF
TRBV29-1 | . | CSVALGGGGNEQFF
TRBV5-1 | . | CASSLYLGKNTEAFF